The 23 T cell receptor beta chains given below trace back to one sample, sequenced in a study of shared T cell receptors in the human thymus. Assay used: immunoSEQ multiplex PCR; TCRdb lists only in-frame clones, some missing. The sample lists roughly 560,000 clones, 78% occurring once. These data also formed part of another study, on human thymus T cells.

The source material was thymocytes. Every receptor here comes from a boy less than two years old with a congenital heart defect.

CDR3 nucleotides: TGTGCCTGGAGTGTACACGGGGGAAGTAATAATTCACCCCTCCACTTT. This gives the protein CAWSVHGGSNNSPLHF. V is TRBV30 and J is TRBJ1-6; perhaps TRBD1 as D (5 bases). V lost 0 bases and J 5 bases, leaving 14 bases between the germline ends. The CDR3 sequence is 16 residues long. Germline CDR1 is GTSNPN and CDR2 is SVGIG (reference sequence).

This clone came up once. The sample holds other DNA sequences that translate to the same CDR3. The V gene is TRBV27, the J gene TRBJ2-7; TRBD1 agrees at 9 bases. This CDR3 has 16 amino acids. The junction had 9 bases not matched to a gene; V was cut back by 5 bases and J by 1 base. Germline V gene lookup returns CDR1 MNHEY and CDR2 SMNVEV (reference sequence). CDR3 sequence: CASSPPDRGGSYEQYF. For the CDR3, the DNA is TGTGCCAGCAGTCCACCCGACAGGGGGGGTTCCTACGAGCAGTACTTC.

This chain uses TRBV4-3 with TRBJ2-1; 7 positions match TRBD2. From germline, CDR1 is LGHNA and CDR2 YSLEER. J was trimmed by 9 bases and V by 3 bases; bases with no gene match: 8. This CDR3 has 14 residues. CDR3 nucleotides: TGCGCCAGCAGCCAGAAGCGGCGGGAGAGTGAGCAGTTCTTC. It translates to CASSQKRRESEQFF.

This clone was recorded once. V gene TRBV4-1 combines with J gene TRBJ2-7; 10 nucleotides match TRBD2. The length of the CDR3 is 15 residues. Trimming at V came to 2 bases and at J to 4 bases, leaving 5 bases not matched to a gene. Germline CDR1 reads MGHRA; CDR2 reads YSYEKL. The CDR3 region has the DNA TGCGCCAGCAGCCAACCAAGGACTAGCGGTTACGAGCAGTACTTC. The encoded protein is CASSQPRTSGYEQYF.

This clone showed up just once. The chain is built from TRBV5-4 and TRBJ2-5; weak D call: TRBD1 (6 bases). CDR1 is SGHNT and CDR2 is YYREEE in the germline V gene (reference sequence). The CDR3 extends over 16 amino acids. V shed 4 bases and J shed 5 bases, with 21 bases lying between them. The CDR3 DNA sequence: TGTGCCAGCAGCCCCCACGGGACACCTAGGATTGAGACCCAGTACTTC. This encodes CASSPHGTPRIETQYF.

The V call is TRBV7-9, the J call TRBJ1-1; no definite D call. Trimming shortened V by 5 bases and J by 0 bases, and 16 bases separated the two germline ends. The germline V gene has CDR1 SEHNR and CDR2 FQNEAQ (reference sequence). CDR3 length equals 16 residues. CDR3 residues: CASSPEGVGLNTEAFF. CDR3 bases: TGTGCCAGCAGCCCCGAGGGAGTCGGCTTGAACACTGAAGCTTTCTTT.

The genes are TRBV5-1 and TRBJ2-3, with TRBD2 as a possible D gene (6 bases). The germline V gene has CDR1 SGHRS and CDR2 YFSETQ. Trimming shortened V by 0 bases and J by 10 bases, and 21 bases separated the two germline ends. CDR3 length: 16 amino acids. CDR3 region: CASSLAAGRKVVPQYF. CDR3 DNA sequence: TGCGCCAGCAGCTTGGCGGCGGGGCGGAAGGTGGTTCCGCAGTATTTT.

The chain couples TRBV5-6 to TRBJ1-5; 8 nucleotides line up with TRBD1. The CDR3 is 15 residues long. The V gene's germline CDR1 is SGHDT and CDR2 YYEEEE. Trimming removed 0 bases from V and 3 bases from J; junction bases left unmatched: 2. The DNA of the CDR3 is TGTGCCAGCAGCTTGGGGGACAGGATCAATCAGCCCCAGCATTTT. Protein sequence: CASSLGDRINQPQHF.

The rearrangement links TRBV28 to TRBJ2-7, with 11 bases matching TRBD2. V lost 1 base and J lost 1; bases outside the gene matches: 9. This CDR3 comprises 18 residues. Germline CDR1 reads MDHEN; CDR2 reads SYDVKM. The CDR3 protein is CASSLSGILAGASYEQYF. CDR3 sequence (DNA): TGTGCCAGCAGTTTATCGGGGATACTAGCGGGAGCTTCCTACGAGCAGTACTTC.

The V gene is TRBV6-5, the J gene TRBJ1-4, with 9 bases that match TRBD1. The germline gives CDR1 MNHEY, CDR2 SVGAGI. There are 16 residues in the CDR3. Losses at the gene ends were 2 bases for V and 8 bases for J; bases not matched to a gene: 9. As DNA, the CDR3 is TGTGCCAGCAGTTACACGCCGCGGGGGACAGGGGAAAAACTGTTTTTT. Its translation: CASSYTPRGTGEKLFF.

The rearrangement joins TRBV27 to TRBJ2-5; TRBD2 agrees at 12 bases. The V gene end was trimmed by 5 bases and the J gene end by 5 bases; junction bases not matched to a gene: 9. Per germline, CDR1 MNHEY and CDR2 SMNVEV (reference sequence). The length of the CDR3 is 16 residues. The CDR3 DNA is TGTGCCAGCAGTCTTCGACTAGCGGGAGTGGAGGAGACCCAGTACTTC. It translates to CASSLRLAGVEETQYF.

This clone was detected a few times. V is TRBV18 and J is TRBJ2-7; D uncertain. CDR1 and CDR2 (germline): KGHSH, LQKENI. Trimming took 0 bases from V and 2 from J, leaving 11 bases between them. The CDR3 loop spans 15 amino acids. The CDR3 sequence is CASSPPPTVTYEQYF. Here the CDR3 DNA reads TGTGCCAGCTCACCACCTCCGACTGTTACCTACGAGCAGTACTTC.

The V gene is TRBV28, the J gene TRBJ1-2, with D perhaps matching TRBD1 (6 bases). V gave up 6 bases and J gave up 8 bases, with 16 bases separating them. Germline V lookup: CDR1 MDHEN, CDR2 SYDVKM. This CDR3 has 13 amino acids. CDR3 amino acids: CASSPRTAQGYTF. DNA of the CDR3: TGTGCCAGCAGCCCACGGACAGCGCAGGGCTACACCTTC.

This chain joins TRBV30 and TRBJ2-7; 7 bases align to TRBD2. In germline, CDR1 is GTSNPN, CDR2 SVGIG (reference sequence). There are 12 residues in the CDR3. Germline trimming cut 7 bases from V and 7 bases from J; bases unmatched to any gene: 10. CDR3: CASGLGVEEQYF. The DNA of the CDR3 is TGTGCCTCTGGACTAGGTGTTGAAGAGCAGTACTTC.

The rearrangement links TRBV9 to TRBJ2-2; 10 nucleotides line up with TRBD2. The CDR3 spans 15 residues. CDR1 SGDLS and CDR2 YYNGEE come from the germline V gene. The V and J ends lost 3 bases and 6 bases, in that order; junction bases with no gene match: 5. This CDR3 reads CASSAGTSAAGELFF. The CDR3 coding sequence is TGTGCCAGCAGCGCCGGGACTAGCGCGGCCGGGGAGCTGTTTTTT. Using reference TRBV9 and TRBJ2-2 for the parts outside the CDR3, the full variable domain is DSGVTQTPKHLITATGQRVTLRCSPRSGDLSVYWYQQSLDQGLQFLIQYYNGEERAKGNILERFSAQQFPDLHSELNLSSLELGDSALYFCASSAGTSAAGELFFGEGSRLTVL.

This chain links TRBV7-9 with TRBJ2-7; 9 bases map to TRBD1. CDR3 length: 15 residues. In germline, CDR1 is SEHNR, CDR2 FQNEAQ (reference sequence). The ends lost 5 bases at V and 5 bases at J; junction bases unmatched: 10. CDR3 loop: CASSLPGQGRHEQYF. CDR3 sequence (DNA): TGTGCCAGCAGCCTACCGGGACAGGGTAGACACGAGCAGTACTTC.

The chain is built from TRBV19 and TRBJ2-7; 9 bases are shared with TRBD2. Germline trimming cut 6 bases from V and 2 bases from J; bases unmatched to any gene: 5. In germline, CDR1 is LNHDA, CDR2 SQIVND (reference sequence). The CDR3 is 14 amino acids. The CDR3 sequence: CASSLASGTYEQYF. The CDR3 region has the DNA TGTGCCAGTAGCCTTGCTAGCGGGACCTACGAGCAGTACTTC.

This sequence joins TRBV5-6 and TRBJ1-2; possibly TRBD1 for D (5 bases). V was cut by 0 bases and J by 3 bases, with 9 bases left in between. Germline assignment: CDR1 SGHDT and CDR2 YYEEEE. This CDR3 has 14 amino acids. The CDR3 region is CASSLVQEDYGYTF. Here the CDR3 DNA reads TGTGCCAGCAGCTTGGTACAGGAAGACTATGGCTACACCTTC.

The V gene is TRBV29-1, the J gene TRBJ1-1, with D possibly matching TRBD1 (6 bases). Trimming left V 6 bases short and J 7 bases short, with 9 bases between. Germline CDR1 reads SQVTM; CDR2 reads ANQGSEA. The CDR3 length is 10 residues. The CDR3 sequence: CSVGQNEAFF. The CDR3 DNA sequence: TGCAGCGTCGGACAGAATGAAGCTTTCTTT.

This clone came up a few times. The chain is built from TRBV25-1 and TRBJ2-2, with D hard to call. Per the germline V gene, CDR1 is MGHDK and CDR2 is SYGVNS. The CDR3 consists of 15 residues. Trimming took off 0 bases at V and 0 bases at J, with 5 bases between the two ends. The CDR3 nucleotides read TGTGCCAGCAGTGAATATACAACGAACACCGGGGAGCTGTTTTTT. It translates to CASSEYTTNTGELFF.

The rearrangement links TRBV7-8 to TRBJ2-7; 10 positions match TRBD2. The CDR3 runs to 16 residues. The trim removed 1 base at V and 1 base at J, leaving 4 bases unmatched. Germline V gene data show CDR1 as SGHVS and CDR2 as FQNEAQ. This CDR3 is CASSLGASGSSYEQYF. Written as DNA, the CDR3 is TGTGCCAGCAGCTTAGGGGCTAGCGGGAGTTCCTACGAGCAGTACTTC.

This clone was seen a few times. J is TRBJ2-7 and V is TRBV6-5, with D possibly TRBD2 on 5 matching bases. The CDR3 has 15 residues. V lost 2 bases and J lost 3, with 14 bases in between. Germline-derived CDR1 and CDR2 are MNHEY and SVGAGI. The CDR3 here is CASSYQRTRDYEQYF. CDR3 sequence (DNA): TGTGCCAGCAGTTACCAGCGAACTAGGGACTACGAGCAGTACTTC.

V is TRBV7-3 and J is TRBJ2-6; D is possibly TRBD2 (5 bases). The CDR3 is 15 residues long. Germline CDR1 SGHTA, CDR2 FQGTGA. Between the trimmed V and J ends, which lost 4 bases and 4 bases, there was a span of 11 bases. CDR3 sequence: CASSSGKSGANVLTF. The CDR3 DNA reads TGTGCCAGCAGCTCCGGGAAATCCGGGGCCAACGTCCTGACTTTC. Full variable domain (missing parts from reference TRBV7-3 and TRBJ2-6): GAGVSQTPSNKVTEKGKYVELRCDPISGHTALYWYRQSLGQGPEFLIYFQGTGAADDSGLPNDRFFAVRPEGSVSTLKIQRTERGDSAVYLCASSSGKSGANVLTFGAGSRLTVL.